Listed below are T cell receptor beta chains from one sample, sequenced in a study of CD8 T cells in ankylosing spondylitis. TCRdb itself ran the 5' RACE reads through MiXCR, one entry per CDR3 protein. The sample has 700,000 or so distinct CDR3 sequences; 19% are singletons. Sequenced sample: blood, either unsorted or a sorted T cell fraction (not recorded which). All receptors come from a male donor with ankylosing spondylitis. Each CDR3 is given with its conserved first and last residue. Fields, in order: clone size, J gene, D gene, V gene, CDR3 protein, CDR3 DNA. A D gene is named only where the DNA matches it firmly. Expanded clones are given a class, and other clones once, few, many or no size at all.

>-|TRBJ2-6|-|TRBV6-2/TRBV6-3
CATRVAGSGANVLTF
TGTGCCACCAGAGTGGCGGGCTCTGGGGCCAACGTCCTGACTTTC
>many|TRBJ2-2|-|TRBV12-3/TRBV12-4
CASSPWDTGELFF
TGTGCCAGCAGTCCTTGGGACACCGGGGAGCTGTTTTTT
>-|TRBJ2-7|-|TRBV7-2
CASSLAGVRSYEQYF
TGTGCCAGCAGCTTAGCGGGAGTACGCTCCTACGAGCAGTACTTC
>few|TRBJ2-3|-|TRBV20-1
CSARGLRTDTQYF
TGCAGTGCTAGGGGTCTCCGCACAGATACGCAGTATTTT
>-|TRBJ1-1|TRBD1|TRBV27
CASSWNRGAEAFF
TGTGCCAGCAGTTGGAACAGGGGTGCGGAAGCTTTCTTT
>-|TRBJ2-7|-|TRBV5-1
CASSATFSYEQYF
TGCGCCAGCAGCGCGACCTTCTCCTACGAGCAGTACTTC
>-|TRBJ1-2|TRBD1|TRBV2
CASSQGTAHYGYTF
TGTGCCAGCAGTCAGGGGACAGCGCACTATGGCTACACCTTC
>few|TRBJ2-7|TRBD1|TRBV29-1
CSVLPGTGAYEQYF
TGCAGCGTCTTGCCCGGGACAGGGGCCTACGAGCAGTACTTC
>few|TRBJ2-2|TRBD1|TRBV2
CASNKGTANTGELFF
TGTGCCAGCAACAAAGGGACAGCCAACACCGGGGAGCTGTTTTTT
>few|TRBJ1-5|-|TRBV15
CATSRDLGQPGQPQHF
TGTGCCACCAGCAGAGACCTCGGACAGCCGGGACAGCCCCAGCATTTT
>many|TRBJ2-7|TRBD2|TRBV12-3/TRBV12-4
CASSPGLAPYEQYF
TGTGCCAGCAGCCCGGGACTAGCCCCCTACGAGCAGTACTTC
>-|TRBJ1-2|-|TRBV4-1
CASSQDEYGVAGYTF
TGCGCCAGCAGCCAAGATGAGTACGGGGTGGCTGGCTACACCTTC
>few|TRBJ2-7|-|TRBV12-3/TRBV12-4
CASSDGSYYEQYF
TGTGCCAGCAGCGATGGGAGTTATTACGAGCAGTACTTC
>-|TRBJ2-7|TRBD1|TRBV5-1
CASRGTGDYEQYF
TGCGCCAGCAGGGGGACAGGGGACTACGAGCAGTACTTC
>few|TRBJ1-1|TRBD1|TRBV20-1
CSARPETGGDSEAFF
TGCAGTGCTAGACCAGAGACAGGGGGCGATTCTGAAGCTTTCTTT
>few|TRBJ1-6|TRBD1|TRBV12-3/TRBV12-4
CASTGDRKANSPLHF
TGTGCCAGCACCGGGGACAGAAAAGCTAATTCACCCCTCCACTTT
>few|TRBJ2-5|-|TRBV9
CASSVFEGQETQYF
TGTGCCAGCAGCGTATTTGAGGGGCAAGAGACCCAGTACTTC
>few|TRBJ1-2|TRBD1|TRBV5-1
CASSPYDREGYGYTF
TGCGCCAGCAGCCCCTACGACAGGGAAGGCTATGGCTACACCTTC
>-|TRBJ2-3|-|TRBV29-1
CSVDREITDTQYF
TGCAGCGTTGATCGGGAGATCACAGATACGCAGTATTTT
>few|TRBJ2-1|TRBD2|TRBV6-1
CASSRSTSGPISYNEQFF
TGTGCCAGCAGTCGTTCCACTAGCGGGCCCATTTCCTACAATGAGCAGTTCTTC
>few|TRBJ2-3|TRBD1|TRBV15
CATSRDRGITDTQYF
TGTGCCACCAGCAGGGACAGGGGAATCACAGATACGCAGTATTTT
>few|TRBJ2-1|TRBD2|TRBV7-9
CASSPRGLAQPNEQFF
TGTGCCAGCAGCCCCCGGGGACTAGCCCAACCTAATGAGCAGTTCTTC
>few|TRBJ2-2|TRBD2|TRBV25-1
CASSESGGTGELFF
TGTGCCAGCAGTGAATCGGGGGGCACCGGGGAGCTGTTTTTT
>-|TRBJ2-4|-|TRBV14
CASSLYPPIQYF
TGTGCCAGCAGCCTCTACCCTCCAATTCAGTACTTC
>-|TRBJ1-4|-|TRBV20-1
CSASPTRGEKLFF
TGCAGTGCTTCCCCGACACGGGGTGAAAAACTGTTTTTT
>few|TRBJ2-7|-|TRBV5-6
CASRQAPAYEQYF
TGTGCCAGCAGACAGGCCCCGGCGTACGAGCAGTACTTC
>few|TRBJ1-1|-|TRBV18
CASSPRDSGDTEAFF
TGTGCCAGCTCACCCCGGGACTCCGGGGACACTGAAGCTTTCTTT
>few|TRBJ1-5|TRBD1|TRBV7-9
CASSLGTGPSNQPQHF
TGTGCCAGCAGCTTAGGGACAGGGCCTAGCAATCAGCCCCAGCATTTT
>few|TRBJ2-2|-|TRBV5-1
CASSTGRRIANTGELFF
TGCGCCAGCAGCACGGGACGGAGAATCGCGAACACCGGGGAGCTGTTTTTT
>many|TRBJ2-2|TRBD1|TRBV12-3/TRBV12-4
CASSPRDRANTGELFF
TGTGCCAGCAGCCCCCGGGACAGGGCGAACACCGGGGAGCTGTTTTTT
>-|TRBJ1-2|-|TRBV28
CASRARGTSYGYTF
TGTGCCAGCAGGGCCCGGGGAACCTCCTATGGCTACACCTTC
>few|TRBJ2-7|TRBD1|TRBV7-2
CASSSSTGLTYEQYF
TGTGCCAGCAGCTCTTCGACAGGGCTGACCTACGAGCAGTACTTC
>-|TRBJ1-4|-|TRBV27
CASSLSVYTEKLFF
TGTGCCAGCAGTTTATCGGTGTATACCGAAAAACTGTTTTTT
>few|TRBJ2-7|TRBD1|TRBV6-1
CARTGQPFYEQYF
TGTGCCAGGACGGGACAGCCCTTCTACGAGCAGTACTTC
>few|TRBJ2-7|TRBD1|TRBV5-1
CASGVGQASSYEQYF
TGCGCCAGCGGTGTGGGACAGGCTAGCTCCTACGAGCAGTACTTC
>few|TRBJ2-5|-|TRBV20-1
CSASDGKRETQYF
TGCAGTGCTTCGGACGGCAAGAGGGAGACCCAGTACTTC
>few|TRBJ1-1|TRBD1|TRBV5-1
CASSLVAQGMNTEAFF
TGCGCCAGCAGCTTGGTGGCACAGGGGATGAACACTGAAGCTTTCTTT
>few|TRBJ2-1|TRBD2|TRBV12-3/TRBV12-4
CASSSIGTSGNNEQFF
TGTGCCAGCAGTTCCATCGGGACTAGCGGAAACAATGAGCAGTTCTTC
>-|TRBJ1-5|-|TRBV6-2/TRBV6-3
CASSLRGNRSNQPQHF
TGTGCCAGCAGTTTAAGGGGGAACCGGAGCAATCAGCCCCAGCATTTT
>-|TRBJ2-1|-|TRBV20-1
CSAPPPETSFSSEQFF
TGCAGTGCCCCTCCCCCCGAAACTAGTTTTAGTTCAGAGCAGTTCTTC
>few|TRBJ2-5|-|TRBV20-1
CSASDSQETQYF
TGCAGTGCCTCGGACAGCCAAGAGACCCAGTACTTC
>many|TRBJ1-5|-|TRBV7-9
CASSWGFNQPQHF
TGTGCCAGCAGCTGGGGTTTCAATCAGCCCCAGCATTTT
>-|TRBJ1-1|-|TRBV11-3
CASSRGGKNTEAFF
TGTGCCAGCAGCCGCGGAGGAAAGAACACTGAAGCTTTCTTT
>-|TRBJ1-5|-|TRBV7-2
CASSQGNRPQHF
TGTGCCAGCAGCCAGGGGAATCGGCCCCAGCATTTT
>once|TRBJ1-2|-|TRBV28
CASRLDSNYGYTF
TGTGCCAGCAGGCTGGACAGTAACTATGGCTACACCTTC